This TCR beta chain emerged from a study of blood T cell repertoires in COVID-19. On the study more broadly: Sample material is recorded as cDNA or gDNA derived from T cells, B-cell-depleted T cells, or PBMCs.

Using immunoSEQ multiplex PCR, the repertoire was profiled, and TCRdb retains in-frame clones only, with some absent. The sample holds under 450,000 clones, around 87% seen once. This clone showed up just a few times. Participants, about 18 to 90 years old, spanned 25 or so US areas. Two negative PCRs, clearance, or symptom resolution had been documented for recovered Cohort 3 donors. This receptor was identified in a man younger than 45 who had recovered from COVID-19. The specimen sequenced was PBMCs or T cells enriched from blood (not recorded which).

As DNA, the CDR3 is TGTGCCAGCTCAGAACAGGGGATGGGGAATCAGCCCCAGCATTTT. Protein: CASSEQGMGNQPQHF. This chain joins TRBV18 and TRBJ1-5; 7 positions agree with TRBD1. The CDR3 extends over 15 amino acids. Germline loops: CDR1 KGHSH, CDR2 LQKENI. V gave up 5 bases and J gave up 4 bases; unmatched junction bases: 8.